This T cell receptor beta chain appears in the sequencing data of a study of T cell clusters in autoimmune cytopenias. In regard to this clonotype: What it binds is unknown.

One tube held mixed TRB-A and TRB-B primer pools for touch-down PCR. For each CDR3 protein, TCRdb gives one entry from its re-call of the multiplex PCR reads, without DNA. The clone table shows 950 to 1,500 distinct CDR3 sequences, with the ten largest holding around three quarters. TRB amplification used 200 to 250 ng of peripheral blood genomic DNA. Findings and limits, study-wide: The T cell clusters were defined only in silico, without experimental functional validation. Primary autoimmune cytopenia patients seemingly lacked the physiological T cell clusters found in healthy donors.

The CDR3 extends over 16 amino acids. The germline V gene encodes CDR1 MNHEY and CDR2 SMNVEV (reference sequence). This clonotype was sampled from a human donor with an autoimmune cytopenia or autoimmune hepatitis (not recorded which). The sequenced sample was peripheral blood. V usage is TRBV27 and J usage is TRBJ1-1; TCRdb reports TRBD1, a call that lacks DNA to check it against. CDR3 in amino acids: CASSLYRGRMNTEAFF.